The T cell receptor (beta chain) described here comes from a study of CD49a tissue-resident CD8 T cells in human skin (dated by TCRdb to about 2017). Notes on the research overall: Tissue-resident memory CD8+ T cell subsets in human skin, defined by CD49a, CD69 and CD103 expression, were examined in the study.

The germline V gene (reference sequence) provides CDR1 MNHEY and CDR2 SMNVEV. The trim is 8 bases for V and 4 bases for J, with a gap of 11 bases between the germline ends. The CDR3 sequence holds 12 residues, the cysteine and phenylalanine included. CDR3 DNA is the only sequence kept; it has 36 bases, read in frame from the first base. For this clone: Its recognized antigen is unknown. Base qualities are missing; no much larger clone stands one base away.

For 4 to 6 healthy donors, CD8+ T cells were sorted from blood, dermis and epidermis, and the TCR beta CDR3 regions of these cells were analysed. Both blood and skin samples were provided by each TCR-sequenced donor, and all TCR-sequenced donors were healthy individuals. Before TCR beta sequencing, CD8+ T cell populations were isolated by sorting. Before T cells were analysed, skin was separated into dermal and epidermal compartments. Receptor libraries were prepared by the immunoSEQ multiplex PCR assay. The original pipeline was this. How frequently each TCR V beta family was used was compared between the sorted CD8+ T cell populations from blood, dermis and epidermis. Drawn from immuneACCESS, this table holds only the in-frame rearrangements with V and J called that TCRdb kept. Clones are partly lost; checked studies trace under half to an unresolved V gene and leave the rest unexplained. That table furnishes V, J and clone size, whereas the DNA furnished D and trimming. The sample yields hundreds of clones; roughly 65% were counted once. Together, the top ten hold over 20% of the sample.

The specimen was CD103- CD8+ T cells sorted from skin dermis. The chain is encoded by TRBV27 joined to TRBJ2-5; TRBD2 is possibly the D segment (5 matching bases). The clonotype originates from a human donor in good health. Here the CDR3 is given as CASRDLRETQYF. Read as DNA, the sequence is TGTGCCAGCCGGGATCTGAGAGAGACCCAGTACTTC.